These 17 T cell receptor beta chains share one sample of origin, sequenced in a study of identical twins. TCRdb fed the 5' RACE reads into MiXCR, producing one record per CDR3 protein. This sample has roughly 710,000 distinct CDR3 sequences, with roughly 6.2% found just once. The material sequenced was naive T cells sorted from blood. Receptors were obtained from a man younger than 35 in good health.

This clonotype appeared a few times. This rearrangement joins TRBV18 to TRBJ2-4; D uncertain. The V gene's germline CDR1 is KGHSH and CDR2 LQKENI. Between the trimmed V and J ends, which lost 2 bases and 4 bases, there was a span of 12 bases. This CDR3 is built from 15 residues. The CDR3 bases are TGTGCCAGCTCACCAAGCCGGCAGACAAAAAACATTCAGTACTTC. It yields the protein CASSPSRQTKNIQYF.

This clonotype was observed many times. The V gene is TRBV4-2, the J gene TRBJ2-6, with D maybe TRBD2 (5 bases). Looked up from germline, CDR1 is LGHNA and CDR2 is YNFKEQ. The V gene lost 2 bases and the J gene lost 0 bases, with 8 bases spanning the gap. The CDR3 runs 16 residues. CDR3 sequence: CASSQSGNSGANVLTF. The CDR3 nucleotides read TGTGCCAGCAGCCAATCGGGAAACTCTGGGGCCAACGTCCTGACTTTC.

The V and J genes are TRBV7-3 and TRBJ2-3; 7 nucleotides align to TRBD2. Unmatched junction bases numbered 7, after V lost 4 bases and J lost 0 bases. The germline CDR1 and CDR2 sequences are SGHTA and FQGTGA. This CDR3 has 16 residues. This CDR3 is CASSSYPAGSTDTQYF. Written as DNA, the CDR3 is TGTGCCAGCAGCTCCTACCCAGCGGGAAGCACAGATACGCAGTATTTT.

This clonotype has a count of ten or more. J is TRBJ2-2 and V is TRBV11-2, with 10 bases identical to TRBD1. Unmatched junction bases numbered 3, after V lost 2 bases and J lost 3 bases. This CDR3 has 16 residues. Looked up from germline, CDR1 is SGHAT and CDR2 is FQNNGV. Written as DNA, the CDR3 is TGTGCCAGCAGCTTAACGGGACAGGGGTACACCGGGGAGCTGTTTTTT. This codes for CASSLTGQGYTGELFF.

V usage is TRBV20-1 and J usage is TRBJ2-1, with 11 bases identical to TRBD2. The CDR3 totals 20 residues. V gave up 5 bases and J gave up 0 bases; unmatched junction bases: 18. Germline lookup yields CDR1 DFQATT and CDR2 SNEGSKA (reference sequence). This chain's CDR3 is CSALNIPGLAEEFSYNEQFF. CDR3 DNA: TGCAGTGCTCTAAATATACCGGGACTAGCGGAAGAATTCTCCTACAATGAGCAGTTCTTC.

This clonotype was recorded many times. This chain joins TRBV21-1 and TRBJ1-4. TRBV21-1 is classified as a pseudogene. The CDR3 sequence is 16 residues long. This chain's CDR3 is CASSKRGLDRNEKLFF. DNA for the CDR3: TGTGCCAGCAGCAAAAGAGGGCTCGACAGAAATGAAAAACTGTTTTTT.

This clonotype was picked up many times. The chain carries TRBV6-5 and TRBJ2-7, with 7 bases matching TRBD1. The CDR3 totals 16 residues. With 0 bases clipped from V and 6 bases from J, the junction kept 11 bases outside the gene matches. CDR1 and CDR2 (germline): MNHEY, SVGAGI. CDR3 amino acids: CASSYSTRGLESEQYF. The CDR3 DNA reads as TGTGCCAGCAGTTACTCGACAAGGGGGCTTGAATCCGAGCAGTACTTC.

The chain carries TRBV6-6 and TRBJ1-4; the D is unclear. This CDR3 spans 12 amino acids. The germline CDR1 and CDR2 sequences are MNHNY and SVGAGI (reference sequence). Trimming removed 5 bases at V and 13 bases at J, with 14 bases between. As DNA, the CDR3 is TGTGCCAGCAGTCCTTTCGGCCGTATACTGTTTTTT. Translating gives CASSPFGRILFF.

At least ten counts were recorded for this clonotype. The chain couples TRBV12-3 or TRBV12-4 to TRBJ2-7; the D gene is possibly TRBD1 (6 bases). The V end was cut by 3 bases, the J end by 4 bases, with 7 bases between. The CDR3 runs 12 residues. The CDR3 nucleotides read TGTGCCAGCAGTTTCAGGGGTTACGAGCAGTACGTC. Translated: CASSFRGYEQYV.

This clonotype was seen only a few times. CDR3 sequence (DNA): TGTGCCAGCAGTTATGGGAGCACTGTCTCCTACGAGCAGTACTTC. As protein: CASSYGSTVSYEQYF. The chain links TRBV28 to TRBJ2-7; D is perhaps TRBD2 (5 bases). CDR3 length: 15 residues. V lost 4 bases and J lost 0, with 13 bases in between. CDR1 is MDHEN and CDR2 is SYDVKM in the germline V gene. Full variable domain (remainder filled in from reference TRBV28 and TRBJ2-7): DVKVTQSSRYLVKRTGEKVFLECVQDMDHENMFWYRQDPGLGLRLIYFSYDVKMKEKGDIPEGYSVSREKKERFSLILESASTNQTSMYLCASSYGSTVSYEQYFGPGTRLTVT.

This clonotype came up many times. CDR3 sequence (DNA): TGTGCCAGCAGTTTAAATGCGGGACTCCACTCCTACGAGCAGTACGTC. Its translation: CASSLNAGLHSYEQYV. The genes are TRBV27 and TRBJ2-7; D perhaps matches TRBD2 (6 bases). This CDR3 comprises 16 residues. Germline values: CDR1 MNHEY, CDR2 SMNVEV (reference sequence). With 2 bases removed from V and 0 bases from J, the gap between germline ends came to 14 bases.

This clonotype was counted only a few times. This sequence joins TRBV20-1 and TRBJ2-2; TRBD2 agrees at 10 bases. This CDR3 is 17 amino acids long. The V gene's germline CDR1 is DFQATT and CDR2 SNEGSKA (reference sequence). The CDR3: CSDNLAGEGPSTGELFF. DNA for the CDR3: TGCAGCGACAACCTAGCGGGAGAGGGTCCGAGCACCGGGGAGCTGTTTTTT.

This clonotype was observed a few times. The genes are TRBV19 and TRBJ2-2; TRBD2 agrees at 7 bases. CDR1 is LNHDA, CDR2 SQIVND, per germline (reference sequence). The CDR3 runs to 14 residues. The J segment lost 5 bases and the V segment lost 3 bases, leaving 3 bases of the junction unmatched. CDR3 nucleotide sequence: TGTGCCAGTAGTATTGCAGCGGGGACCGGGGAGCTGTTTTTT. Translation: CASSIAAGTGELFF.

This chain connects TRBV2 to TRBJ2-1, with D perhaps TRBD1 or TRBD2 (5 bases each). Per the germline V gene, CDR1 is SNHLY and CDR2 is FYNNEI. The CDR3 loop spans 14 amino acids. V lost 8 bases to trimming and J lost 2 bases, with 13 bases between them. The CDR3, as DNA: TGTGCCAGCGGGGGACGCAGCACCTACAATGAGCAGTTCTTC. This gives the protein CASGGRSTYNEQFF.

The J gene is TRBJ2-5, the V gene TRBV5-4; 9 positions agree with TRBD1. J was trimmed by 4 bases and V by 1 base; bases with no gene match: 5. Germline V gene lookup returns CDR1 SGHNT and CDR2 YYREEE (reference sequence). This CDR3 is 15 amino acids long. CDR3 in DNA: TGTGCCAGCAGCTTGACAGGGGGCTATTCAGAGACCCAGTACTTC. This translates into CASSLTGGYSETQYF.

This clonotype was recorded at least ten times. The CDR3 loop is CASSIQGGSNQPQHF. In DNA, the CDR3 is TGTGCCAGCAGCATACAGGGGGGTAGCAATCAGCCCCAGCATTTT. This rearrangement joins TRBV14 to TRBJ1-5, with 8 bases identical to TRBD1. Germline CDR1 and CDR2: SGHDN and FVKESK. This CDR3 region has 15 residues. J was trimmed by 0 bases and V by 5 bases; bases with no gene match: 3.

This clonotype was seen only a few times. J is TRBJ2-2 and V is TRBV12-3 or TRBV12-4; no clear D. The V end lost 8 bases, the J end lost 5 bases, and 9 bases lay between the germline ends. The length of the CDR3 is 12 residues. CDR3 residues: CASAIGTGELFF. The CDR3 coding sequence is TGTGCCAGCGCAATCGGGACCGGGGAGCTGTTTTTT.